The clone carrying this T cell receptor beta chain occurred a few times. This entry comes from a study of blood T cells in healthy people across ages. V was shortened by 0 bases and J by 0 bases, with 9 bases between the two germline ends. Per germline, CDR1 ENHRY and CDR2 SYGVKD. CDR3 length: 16 residues. Using a J-beta primer mix together with a sample-barcoded 5' primer, a second PCR was run for roughly 7 to 12 cycles. MiXCR was run by TCRdb on the 5' RACE reads, yielding one entry per CDR3 protein. Altogether about 500,000 distinct CDR3 sequences are present, 24% being singletons, with the ten largest covering just over 8.5%. These records were also assigned to another study, of T cells of mothers and their children.

The receptor was derived from a boy aged 5-17 years in good health. The source material was blood. The rearrangement joins TRBV10-3 to TRBJ2-1, with a weak D call TRBD2 (7 bases). CDR3 loop: CAISESGGGSYNEQFF. The DNA of the CDR3 is TGTGCCATCAGTGAGTCAGGGGGGGGCTCCTACAATGAGCAGTTCTTC.